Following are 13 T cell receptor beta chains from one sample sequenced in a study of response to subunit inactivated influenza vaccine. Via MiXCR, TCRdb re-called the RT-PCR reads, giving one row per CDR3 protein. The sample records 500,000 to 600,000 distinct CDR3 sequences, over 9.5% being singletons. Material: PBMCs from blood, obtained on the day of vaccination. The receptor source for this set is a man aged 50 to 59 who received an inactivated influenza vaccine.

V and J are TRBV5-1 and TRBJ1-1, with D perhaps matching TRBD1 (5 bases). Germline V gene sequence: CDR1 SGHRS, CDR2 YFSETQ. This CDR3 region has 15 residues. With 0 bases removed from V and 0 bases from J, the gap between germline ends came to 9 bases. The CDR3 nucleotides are TGCGCCAGCAGCTTGGAGTCGACAGTGAACACTGAAGCTTTCTTT. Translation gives CASSLESTVNTEAFF.

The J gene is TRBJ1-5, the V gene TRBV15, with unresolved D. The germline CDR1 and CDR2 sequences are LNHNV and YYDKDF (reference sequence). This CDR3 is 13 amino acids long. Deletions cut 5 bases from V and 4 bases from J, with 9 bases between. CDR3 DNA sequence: TGTGCCACCAGCCGACGACAAAATCAGCCCCAGCATTTT. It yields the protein CATSRRQNQPQHF.

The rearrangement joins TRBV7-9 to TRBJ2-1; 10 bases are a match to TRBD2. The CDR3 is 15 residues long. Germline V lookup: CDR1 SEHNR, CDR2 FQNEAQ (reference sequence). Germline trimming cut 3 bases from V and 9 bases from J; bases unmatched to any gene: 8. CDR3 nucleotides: TGTGCCAGCAGCTTCCCAGCGGGAGGGGAAGGTGAGCAGTTCTTC. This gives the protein CASSFPAGGEGEQFF. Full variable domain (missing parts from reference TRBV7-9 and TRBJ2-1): DTGVSQNPRHKITKRGQNVTFRCDPISEHNRLYWYRQTLGQGPEFLTYFQNEAQLEKSRLLSDRFSAERPKGSFSTLEIQRTEQGDSAMYLCASSFPAGGEGEQFFGPGTRLTVL.

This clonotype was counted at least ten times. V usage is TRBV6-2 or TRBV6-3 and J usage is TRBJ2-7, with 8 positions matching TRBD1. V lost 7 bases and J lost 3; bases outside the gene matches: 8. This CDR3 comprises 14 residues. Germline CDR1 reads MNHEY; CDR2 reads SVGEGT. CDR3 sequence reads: CASTLGQVFYEQYF. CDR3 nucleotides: TGTGCCAGCACCTTGGGACAGGTGTTCTACGAGCAGTACTTC.

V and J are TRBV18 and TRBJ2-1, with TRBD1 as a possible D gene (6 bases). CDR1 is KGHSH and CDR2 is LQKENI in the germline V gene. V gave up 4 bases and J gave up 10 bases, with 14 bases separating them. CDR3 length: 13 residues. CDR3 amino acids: CASSHERGNEQFF. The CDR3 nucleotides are TGTGCCAGCTCACACGAGAGGGGGAACGAGCAGTTCTTC.

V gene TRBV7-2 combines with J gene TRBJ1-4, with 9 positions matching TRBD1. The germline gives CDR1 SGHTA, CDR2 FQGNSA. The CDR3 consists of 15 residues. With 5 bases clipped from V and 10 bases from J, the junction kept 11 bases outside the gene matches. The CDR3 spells CASSPAATGGGKLFF. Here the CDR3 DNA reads TGTGCCAGCAGCCCCGCCGCGACAGGGGGGGGAAAACTGTTTTTT.

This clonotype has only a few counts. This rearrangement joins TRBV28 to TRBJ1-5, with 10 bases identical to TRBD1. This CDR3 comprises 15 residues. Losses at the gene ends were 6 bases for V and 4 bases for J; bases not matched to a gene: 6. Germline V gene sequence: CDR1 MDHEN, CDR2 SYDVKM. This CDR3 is CASRNDRGRNQPQHF. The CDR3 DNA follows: TGTGCCAGCAGAAACGACAGGGGGCGAAATCAGCCCCAGCATTTT.

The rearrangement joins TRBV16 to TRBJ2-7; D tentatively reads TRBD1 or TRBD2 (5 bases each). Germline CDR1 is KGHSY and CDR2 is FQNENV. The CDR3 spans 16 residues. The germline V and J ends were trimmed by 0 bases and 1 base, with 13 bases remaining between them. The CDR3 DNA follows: TGTGCCAGCAGCCAATCGGGGGTAATCCGGTCCTACGAGCAGTACTTC. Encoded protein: CASSQSGVIRSYEQYF.

For the CDR3, the DNA is TGTGCCAGCAGCCAAGCCACAGGGGAGAATTCACCCCTCCACTTT. Translation: CASSQATGENSPLHF. V and J are TRBV14 and TRBJ1-6, with 7 bases fitting TRBD1. After removal of 1 base from V and 7 bases from J, the junction contained 4 bases not matched to a gene. Germline CDR1 is SGHDN and CDR2 is FVKESK. This CDR3 is built from 15 residues.

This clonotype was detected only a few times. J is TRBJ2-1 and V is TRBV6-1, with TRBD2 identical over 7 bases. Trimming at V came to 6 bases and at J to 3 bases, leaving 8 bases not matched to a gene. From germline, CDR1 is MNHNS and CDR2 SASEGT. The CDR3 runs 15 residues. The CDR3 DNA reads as TGTGCCAGCAGCCCTGGACTAGGGGACTACAATGAGCAGTTCTTC. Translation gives CASSPGLGDYNEQFF.

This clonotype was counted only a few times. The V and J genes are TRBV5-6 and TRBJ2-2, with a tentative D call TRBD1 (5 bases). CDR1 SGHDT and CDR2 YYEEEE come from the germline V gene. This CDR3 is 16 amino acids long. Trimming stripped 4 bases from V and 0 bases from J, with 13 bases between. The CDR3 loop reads CASSGYRPSNTGELFF. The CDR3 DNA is TGTGCCAGCAGCGGATACAGGCCTTCGAACACCGGGGAGCTGTTTTTT.

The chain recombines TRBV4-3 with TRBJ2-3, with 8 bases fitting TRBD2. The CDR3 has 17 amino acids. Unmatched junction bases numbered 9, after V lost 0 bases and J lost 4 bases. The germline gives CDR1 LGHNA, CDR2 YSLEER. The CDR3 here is CASSQDGAGGVPDTQYF. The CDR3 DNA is TGCGCCAGCAGCCAAGATGGGGCGGGGGGTGTCCCAGATACGCAGTATTTT.

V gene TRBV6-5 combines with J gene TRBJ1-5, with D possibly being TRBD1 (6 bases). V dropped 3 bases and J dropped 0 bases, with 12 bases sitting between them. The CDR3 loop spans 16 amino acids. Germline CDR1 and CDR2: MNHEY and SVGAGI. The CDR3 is CASSYGTTYSNQPQHF. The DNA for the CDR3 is TGTGCCAGCAGTTATGGGACAACTTATAGCAATCAGCCCCAGCATTTT.